These T cell receptor beta chains were read from a single sample in a study of control samples from healthy donors and cancer patients. Data came from immunoSEQ multiplex PCR; TCRdb stores just in-frame clones and leaves some out. The profile covers fewer than 65,000 clones, with roughly nine tenths appearing a single time and around 1.6% taken by the ten largest. The specimen was PBMCs. The receptors were sampled from a man between 35 and 55 years old with colorectal cancer. Each CDR3 is given with its conserved first and last residue. D genes are given only for firm matches. A clone size is listed for some rows: how often the clone was seen (once, few, many), or a class if it is expanded.

TRBV12-3/TRBV12-4,TRBJ2-7,TRBD2,NA,CATQLAGGHEQYF,TGTGCCACCCAATTAGCGGGAGGCCACGAGCAGTACTTC
TRBV6-5,TRBJ2-7,TRBD2,NA,CASRAGTSTYF,TGTGCCAGCAGGGCCGGGACTAGTACGTACTTC
TRBV28,TRBJ2-5,NA,NA,CASSPLTEPVIETQYF,TGTGCCAGCAGCCCTCTTACGGAGCCGGTCATAGAGACCCAGTACTTC
TRBV3-1/TRBV3-2,TRBJ1-2,TRBD1,NA,CASSQEGQGVAGYTF,TGTGCCAGCAGCCAAGAGGGACAGGGAGTCGCTGGCTACACCTTC
TRBV6-5,TRBJ2-7,NA,NA,CASSYSIGTSYEQYF,TGTGCCAGCAGTTACTCGATAGGGACCTCCTACGAGCAGTACTTC
TRBV27,TRBJ2-4,TRBD1,NA,CASSLSTRQGLTKNIQYF,TGTGCCAGCAGTTTATCGACGCGACAGGGCTTAACCAAAAACATTCAGTACTTC
TRBV7-2,TRBJ2-5,NA,NA,CASSLGSTPETQYF,TGTGCCAGCAGCTTAGGTTCGACTCCAGAGACCCAGTACTTC
TRBV4-2,TRBJ1-2,NA,NA,CASSQEASYTNLNYGYTF,TGTGCCAGCAGCCAAGAGGCGAGTTACACAAACCTTAACTATGGCTACACCTTC
TRBV3-1/TRBV3-2,TRBJ1-3,NA,NA,CASSQMDGNTIYF,TGTGCCAGCAGCCAAATGGACGGAAACACCATATATTTT
TRBV28,TRBJ2-7,TRBD2,NA,CASSLRGGMFGYEQYF,TGTGCCAGCAGTTTACGGGGGGGGATGTTTGGTTACGAGCAGTACTTC
TRBV5-1,TRBJ1-1,NA,NA,CASSLARGAQGNTEAFF,TGCGCCAGCAGCTTGGCCCGGGGGGCCCAGGGGAACACTGAAGCTTTCTTT
TRBV29-1,TRBJ1-1,NA,NA,CSAAREGTEAFF,TGCAGCGCAGCCAGGGAGGGCACTGAAGCTTTCTTT
TRBV7-6,TRBJ1-5,NA,NA,CASSLGWGNQPQHF,TGTGCCAGCAGCTTAGGATGGGGCAATCAGCCCCAGCATTTT
TRBV29-1,TRBJ2-3,NA,NA,CSVSGNVPDTQYF,TGCAGCGTTAGTGGAAACGTCCCAGATACGCAGTATTTT
TRBV11-3,TRBJ2-7,TRBD1,NA,CASSPLIGQGIYEQYF,TGTGCCAGCAGCCCACTCATAGGACAGGGGATCTACGAGCAGTACTTC
TRBV27,TRBJ2-3,NA,NA,CASSSDRSTDTQYF,TGTGCCAGCAGTTCCGACAGGAGCACAGATACGCAGTATTTT
TRBV6-5,TRBJ2-5,NA,NA,CASSYRATGETQYF,TGTGCCAGCAGTTATAGGGCAACGGGGGAGACCCAGTACTTC
TRBV27,TRBJ2-1,TRBD1,NA,CASGDRGPWDEQFF,TGTGCCAGTGGGGACAGGGGGCCTTGGGATGAGCAGTTCTTC
TRBV7-9,TRBJ1-2,TRBD1,NA,CASSLAGTGTYGYTF,TGTGCCAGCAGCTTAGCCGGGACAGGAACGTATGGCTACACCTTC
TRBV24-1,TRBJ2-1,TRBD1,NA,CATSEQGSVGEQFF,TGTGCCACCAGTGAACAGGGGAGCGTCGGAGAGCAGTTCTTC
TRBV28,TRBJ1-1,NA,NA,CASSLSQGWGTEAFF,TGTGCCAGCAGTTTATCGCAGGGATGGGGCACTGAAGCTTTCTTT
TRBV29-1,TRBJ2-7,TRBD2,NA,CSVLSGSSYEQYF,TGCAGCGTCCTTAGCGGGTCCTCCTACGAGCAGTACTTC
TRBV29-1,TRBJ2-1,NA,NA,CSVEDPITYNEQFF,TGCAGCGTTGAAGATCCGATCACCTACAATGAGCAGTTCTTC
TRBV5-1,TRBJ2-7,NA,NA,CASSLVVGNPYEQYF,TGCGCCAGCAGCTTGGTCGTGGGAAATCCCTACGAGCAGTACTTC
TRBV20-1,TRBJ2-3,NA,NA,CSADRTDTQYF,TGCAGTGCGGATAGAACAGATACGCAGTATTTT
TRBV12-3/TRBV12-4,TRBJ1-2,NA,NA,CASSLKGWNGYTF,TGTGCCAGCAGTTTGAAGGGGTGGAATGGCTACACCTTC
TRBV11-3,TRBJ2-1,NA,NA,CASSSGSSEQFF,TGTGCCAGCAGCTCAGGGTCTAGTGAGCAGTTCTTC
TRBV24-1,TRBJ2-5,NA,NA,CATSDFGGSQETQYF,TGTGCCACCAGTGATTTTGGGGGGTCCCAAGAGACCCAGTACTTC
TRBV28,TRBJ1-5,TRBD1,NA,CASSRQGAIRPQPQHF,TGTGCCAGCAGCCGGCAGGGGGCCATCCGTCCTCAGCCCCAGCATTTT
TRBV24-1,TRBJ1-5,NA,NA,CATSVGDRQPQHF,TGTGCCACCAGTGTTGGAGACCGCCAGCCCCAGCATTTT
TRBV15,TRBJ2-7,NA,NA,CATSRDDTGNRYEQYF,TGTGCCACCAGCAGAGATGACACAGGGAACAGATACGAGCAGTACTTC
TRBV10-3,TRBJ2-1,TRBD2,NA,CATISASGVSYNEQFF,TGTGCCACCATCAGTGCGAGCGGGGTCTCCTACAATGAGCAGTTCTTC
TRBV7-9,TRBJ2-3,NA,NA,CASSLALFGTDTQYF,TGTGCCAGCAGCTTAGCGTTGTTCGGCACAGATACGCAGTATTTT
TRBV30,TRBJ1-2,NA,NA,CAWSVLPGHNYGYTF,TGTGCCTGGAGTGTACTGCCCGGGCATAACTATGGCTACACCTTC
TRBV18,TRBJ2-7,NA,NA,CASSPHPVYEQYF,TGTGCCAGCTCACCTCATCCCGTCTACGAGCAGTACTTC
TRBV4-2,TRBJ2-7,NA,NA,CASSRGESHYEQYF,TGTGCCAGCAGCCGGGGGGAGTCACACTACGAGCAGTACTTC
TRBV6-5,TRBJ1-1,NA,NA,CASSYFKGLKNTEAFF,TGTGCCAGCAGTTACTTCAAGGGACTGAAGAACACTGAAGCTTTCTTT
TRBV5-6,TRBJ2-4,NA,NA,CASSSSGLPSPKNIQYF,TGTGCCAGCAGCTCTTCCGGACTCCCGAGCCCCAAAAACATTCAGTACTTC
TRBV10-3,TRBJ1-5,TRBD1,NA,CAIRSHRGDQPQHF,TGTGCCATCAGGTCTCACAGGGGGGATCAGCCCCAGCATTTT
TRBV2,TRBJ1-1,NA,NA,CASSEAWTREAFF,TGTGCCAGCAGTGAAGCGTGGACACGTGAAGCTTTCTTT
TRBV5-6,TRBJ1-3,TRBD1,NA,CASSFTGANTIYF,TGTGCCAGCAGCTTTACAGGGGCAAACACCATATATTTT
TRBV11-3,TRBJ2-5,NA,NA,CASSPFQGGETQYF,TGTGCCAGCAGCCCATTTCAGGGGGGAGAGACCCAGTACTTC
TRBV5-8,TRBJ1-3,TRBD1,NA,CASSRGQTSSGNTIYF,TGTGCCAGCAGCCGGGGACAGACGAGCTCTGGAAACACCATATATTTT
TRBV24-1,TRBJ1-4,NA,once,CATSDRGDRWGKLFF,TGTGCCACCAGTGATCGGGGAGACCGCTGGGGGAAACTGTTTTTT
TRBV14,TRBJ2-1,TRBD2,once,CASSQDTYRPSGRLNEQFF,TGTGCCAGCAGCCAAGACACATACCGGCCTAGCGGGAGATTGAATGAGCAGTTCTTC
TRBV12-5,TRBJ2-6,TRBD2,NA,CASGPGTTGANVLTF,TGTGCTAGTGGTCCCGGGACTACGGGGGCCAACGTCCTGACTTTC
TRBV6-4,TRBJ1-2,TRBD1,NA,CASGDSYGYTF,TGTGCCAGCGGGGACAGCTATGGCTACACCTTC
TRBV28,TRBJ2-2,NA,NA,CASRAGTLNTGELFF,TGTGCCAGCCGGGCCGGGACTCTGAACACCGGGGAGCTGTTTTTT
TRBV6-6,TRBJ2-1,NA,NA,CASDSSINNEQFF,TGTGCCAGCGATTCGTCCATCAACAATGAGCAGTTCTTC
TRBV11-2,TRBJ2-2,NA,once,CASSSWTENTGELFF,TGTGCCAGCAGCTCGTGGACGGAGAACACCGGGGAGCTGTTTTTT
TRBV11-2,TRBJ1-6,NA,NA,CASSSRGSPLHF,TGTGCCAGCAGCTCCAGAGGTTCACCCCTCCACTTT
TRBV6-1,TRBJ2-1,TRBD2,NA,CASSEAGGHRNEQFF,TGTGCCAGCAGTGAGGCGGGAGGGCATCGCAATGAGCAGTTCTTC
TRBV6-5,TRBJ1-1,NA,NA,CASSPRAVNTEAFF,TGTGCCAGCAGTCCTAGGGCCGTGAACACTGAAGCTTTCTTT
TRBV6-5,TRBJ2-3,TRBD2,NA,CASRTGTRIDPYF,TGTGCCAGCAGAACCGGGACTAGAATTGATCCGTATTTT
TRBV6-5,TRBJ1-1,NA,NA,CASRPTGRTEAFF,TGTGCCAGCAGGCCTACAGGGCGAACTGAAGCTTTCTTT